The source of this T cell receptor beta chain is a study of blood T cell repertoires in COVID-19. Looking at the study overall: Acute and convalescent COVID-19 samples came from the United States, Italy and Spain. In each case, the material was cDNA or gDNA derived from T cells, B-cell-depleted T cells, or PBMCs.

Original processing notes: The authors estimated nucleated cell counts from reference gene primer amplification. Profiled with immunoSEQ multiplex PCR; TCRdb holds only in-frame clones, not every one. V, J and clone size were drawn from that table, and D and trimming were deduced from the DNA. The sample holds more than 95,000 clones, roughly 83% seen once. The sequenced sample consisted of peripheral blood. The sequence came from a man aged 35 to 55 with active or convalescent COVID-19.

CDR3 coding DNA: TGTGCCAGTAATCGGGGTCAGGAGGGCTATGGCTACACCTTC. Residues: CASNRGQEGYGYTF. V and J are TRBV19 and TRBJ1-2, with unresolved D. The germline V gene has CDR1 LNHDA and CDR2 SQIVND (reference sequence). Trimming removed 7 bases from V and 4 bases from J, with 16 bases in between. The CDR3 is 14 amino acids.